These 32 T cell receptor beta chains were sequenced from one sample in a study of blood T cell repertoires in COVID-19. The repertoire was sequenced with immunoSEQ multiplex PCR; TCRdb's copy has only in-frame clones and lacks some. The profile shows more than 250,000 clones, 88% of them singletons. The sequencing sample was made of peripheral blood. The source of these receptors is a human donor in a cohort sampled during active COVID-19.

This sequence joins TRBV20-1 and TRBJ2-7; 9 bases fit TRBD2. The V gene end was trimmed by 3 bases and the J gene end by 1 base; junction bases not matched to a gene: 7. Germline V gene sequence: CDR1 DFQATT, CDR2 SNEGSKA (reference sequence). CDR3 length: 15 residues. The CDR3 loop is CSASRLAGLSYEQYF. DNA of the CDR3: TGCAGTGCTAGTCGGCTAGCGGGGCTATCCTACGAGCAGTACTTC.

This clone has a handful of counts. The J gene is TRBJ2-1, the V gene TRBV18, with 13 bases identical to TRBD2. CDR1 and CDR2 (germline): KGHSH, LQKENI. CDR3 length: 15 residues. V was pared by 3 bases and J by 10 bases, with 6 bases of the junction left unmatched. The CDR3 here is CASSPSGLAGAEQFF. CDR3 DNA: TGTGCCAGCTCACCCTCCGGACTAGCGGGGGCCGAGCAGTTCTTC.

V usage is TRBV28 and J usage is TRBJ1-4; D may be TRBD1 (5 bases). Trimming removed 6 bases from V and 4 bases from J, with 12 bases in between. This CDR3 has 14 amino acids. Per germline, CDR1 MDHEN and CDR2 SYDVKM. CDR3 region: CASSLTAYNEKLFF. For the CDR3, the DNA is TGTGCCAGCAGCTTGACAGCTTATAATGAAAAACTGTTTTTT. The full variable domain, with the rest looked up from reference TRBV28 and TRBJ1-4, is DVKVTQSSRYLVKRTGEKVFLECVQDMDHENMFWYRQDPGLGLRLIYFSYDVKMKEKGDIPEGYSVSREKKERFSLILESASTNQTSMYLCASSLTAYNEKLFFGSGTQLSVL.

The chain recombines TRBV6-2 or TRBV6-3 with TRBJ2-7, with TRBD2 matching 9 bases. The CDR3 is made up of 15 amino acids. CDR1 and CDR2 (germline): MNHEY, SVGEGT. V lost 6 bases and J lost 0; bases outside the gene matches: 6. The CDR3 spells CASSMTSGGSYEQYF. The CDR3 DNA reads TGTGCCAGCAGCATGACTAGCGGTGGCTCCTACGAGCAGTACTTC.

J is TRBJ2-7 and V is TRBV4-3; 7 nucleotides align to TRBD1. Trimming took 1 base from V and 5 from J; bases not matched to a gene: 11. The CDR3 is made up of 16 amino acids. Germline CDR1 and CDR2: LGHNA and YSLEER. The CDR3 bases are TGCGCCAGCAGCCAAGGCCTGGACAGGTCGATCCACGAGCAGTACTTC. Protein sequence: CASSQGLDRSIHEQYF.

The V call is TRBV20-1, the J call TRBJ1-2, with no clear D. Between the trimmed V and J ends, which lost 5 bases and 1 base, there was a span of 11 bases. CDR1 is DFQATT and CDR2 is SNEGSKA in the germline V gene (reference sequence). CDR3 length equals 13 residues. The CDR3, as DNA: TGCAGTGCTCGTGGAGAGAATAACTATGGCTACACCTTC. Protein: CSARGENNYGYTF.

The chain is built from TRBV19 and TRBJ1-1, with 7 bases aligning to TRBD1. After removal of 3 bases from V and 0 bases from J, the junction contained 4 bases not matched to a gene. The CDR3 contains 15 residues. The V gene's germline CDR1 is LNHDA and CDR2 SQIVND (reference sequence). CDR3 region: CASSILGGMNTEAFF. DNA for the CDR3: TGTGCCAGTAGTATCTTAGGGGGCATGAACACTGAAGCTTTCTTT.

CDR3 in DNA: TGTGCCAGCAGTCCGGGACAGCCCCAAGAGACCCAGTACTTC. Its protein is CASSPGQPQETQYF. V gene TRBV28 combines with J gene TRBJ2-5; 7 nucleotides line up with TRBD1. V shed 5 bases and J 1 base; nucleotides not matched to a gene: 4. Germline loops: CDR1 MDHEN, CDR2 SYDVKM. The CDR3 spans 14 residues.

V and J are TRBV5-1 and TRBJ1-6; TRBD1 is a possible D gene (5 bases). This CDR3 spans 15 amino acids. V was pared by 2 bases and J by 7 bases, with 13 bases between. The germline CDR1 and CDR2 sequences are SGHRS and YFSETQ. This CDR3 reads CASSLSQVGNSPLHF. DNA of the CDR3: TGCGCCAGCAGCTTATCACAGGTCGGAAATTCACCCCTCCACTTT.

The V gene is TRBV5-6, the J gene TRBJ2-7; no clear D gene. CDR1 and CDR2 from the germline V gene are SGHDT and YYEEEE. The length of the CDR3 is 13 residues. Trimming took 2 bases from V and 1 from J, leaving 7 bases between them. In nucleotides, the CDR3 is TGTGCCAGCAGCTTAATCAGGTCCTACGAGCAGTACTTC. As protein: CASSLIRSYEQYF.

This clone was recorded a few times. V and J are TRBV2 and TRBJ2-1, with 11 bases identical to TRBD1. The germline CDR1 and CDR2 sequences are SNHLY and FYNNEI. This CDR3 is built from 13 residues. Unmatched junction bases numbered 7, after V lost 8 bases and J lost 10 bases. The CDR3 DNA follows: TGTGCCAGCGAAGTGGACAGGGGGCGAGAGCAGTTCTTC. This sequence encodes CASEVDRGREQFF.

CDR3: CASSRTFQTAEGPEAFF. In DNA, the CDR3 is TGCGCCAGCAGCCGAACTTTCCAGACCGCGGAGGGGCCTGAAGCTTTCTTT. The chain couples TRBV5-1 to TRBJ1-1; D is perhaps TRBD1 (5 bases). This CDR3 comprises 17 residues. V gave up 4 bases and J gave up 6 bases, with 25 bases separating them. CDR1 and CDR2 from the germline V gene are SGHRS and YFSETQ.

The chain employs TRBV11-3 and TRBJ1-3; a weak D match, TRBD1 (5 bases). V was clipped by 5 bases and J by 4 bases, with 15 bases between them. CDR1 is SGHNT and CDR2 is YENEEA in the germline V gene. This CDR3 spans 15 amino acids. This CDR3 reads CASSASGTRGNTIYF. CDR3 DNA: TGTGCCAGCAGCGCCAGCGGGACCAGGGGAAACACCATATATTTT.

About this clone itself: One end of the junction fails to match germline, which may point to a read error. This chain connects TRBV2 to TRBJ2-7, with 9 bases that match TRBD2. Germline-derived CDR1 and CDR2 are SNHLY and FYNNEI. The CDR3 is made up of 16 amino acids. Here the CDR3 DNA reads TGTGCCAGCAGGGAAGGATTGCTAGCGGGATCTTACGAGCAGTACTTC. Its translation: CASREGLLAGSYEQYF.

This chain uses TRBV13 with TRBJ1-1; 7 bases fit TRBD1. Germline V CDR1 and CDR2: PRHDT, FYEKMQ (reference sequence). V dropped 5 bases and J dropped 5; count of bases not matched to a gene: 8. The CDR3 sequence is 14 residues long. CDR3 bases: TGTGCCAGCAGCGCCCGGGACAGTCGGACTGAAGCTTTCTTT. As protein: CASSARDSRTEAFF. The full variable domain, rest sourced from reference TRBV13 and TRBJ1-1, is AAGVIQSPRHLIKEKRETATLKCYPIPRHDTVYWYQQGPGQDPQFLISFYEKMQSDKGSIPDRFSAQQFSDYHSELNMSSLELGDSALYFCASSARDSRTEAFFGQGTRLTVV.

The CDR3 region is CATHGGQNTEAFF. The DNA of the CDR3 is TGTGCCACCCACGGCGGACAGAACACTGAAGCTTTCTTT. The genes are TRBV11-3 and TRBJ1-1, with D maybe TRBD1 (5 bases). V was cut by 10 bases and J by 1 base, with 13 bases left in between. The germline V gene encodes CDR1 SGHNT and CDR2 YENEEA. The CDR3 consists of 13 residues.

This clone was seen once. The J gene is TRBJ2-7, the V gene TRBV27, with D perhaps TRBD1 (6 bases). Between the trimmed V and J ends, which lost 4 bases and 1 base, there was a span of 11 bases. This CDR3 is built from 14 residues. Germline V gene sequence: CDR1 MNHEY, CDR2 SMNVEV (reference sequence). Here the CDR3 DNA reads TGTGCCAGCAGTTGGGAAGGGGGTTCCTACGAGCAGTACTTC. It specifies CASSWEGGSYEQYF.

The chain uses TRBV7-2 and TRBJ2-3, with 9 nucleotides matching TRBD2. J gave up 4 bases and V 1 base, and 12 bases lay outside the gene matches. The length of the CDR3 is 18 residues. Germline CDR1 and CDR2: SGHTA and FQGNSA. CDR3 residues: CASSLVAREGPQADTQYF. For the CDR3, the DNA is TGTGCCAGCAGCTTAGTCGCGCGGGAGGGCCCACAGGCAGATACGCAGTATTTT.

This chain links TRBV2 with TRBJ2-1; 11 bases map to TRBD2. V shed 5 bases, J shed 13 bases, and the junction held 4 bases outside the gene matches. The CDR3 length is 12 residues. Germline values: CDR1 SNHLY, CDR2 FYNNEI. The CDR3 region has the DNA TGTGCCAGCAGTTCGACTAGCGGGGTCCAGTTCTTC. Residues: CASSSTSGVQFF.

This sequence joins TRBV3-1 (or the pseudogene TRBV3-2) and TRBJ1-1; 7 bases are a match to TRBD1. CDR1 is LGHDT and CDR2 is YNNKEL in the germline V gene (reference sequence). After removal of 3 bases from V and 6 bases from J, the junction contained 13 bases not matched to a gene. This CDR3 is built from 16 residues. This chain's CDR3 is CASSHARRQGGAEAFF. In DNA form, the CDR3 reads TGTGCCAGCAGCCACGCACGGAGACAGGGAGGAGCTGAAGCTTTCTTT.

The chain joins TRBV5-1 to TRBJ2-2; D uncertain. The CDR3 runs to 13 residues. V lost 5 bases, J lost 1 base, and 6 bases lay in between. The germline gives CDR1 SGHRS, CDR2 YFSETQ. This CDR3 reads CASSRQNTGELFF. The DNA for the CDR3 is TGCGCCAGCAGTAGACAGAACACCGGGGAGCTGTTTTTT.

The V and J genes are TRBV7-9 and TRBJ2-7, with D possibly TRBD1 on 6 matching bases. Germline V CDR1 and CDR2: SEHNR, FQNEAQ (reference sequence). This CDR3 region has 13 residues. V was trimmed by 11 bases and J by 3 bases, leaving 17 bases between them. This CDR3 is CASGVGDIYEQYF. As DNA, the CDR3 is TGTGCCTCCGGAGTCGGGGACATCTACGAGCAGTACTTC.

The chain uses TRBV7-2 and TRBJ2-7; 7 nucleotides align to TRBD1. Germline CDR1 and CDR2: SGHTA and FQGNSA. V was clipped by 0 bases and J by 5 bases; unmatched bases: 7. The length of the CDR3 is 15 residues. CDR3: CASSLAGTVSHEQYF. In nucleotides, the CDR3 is TGTGCCAGCAGCTTAGCCGGGACAGTATCCCACGAGCAGTACTTC.

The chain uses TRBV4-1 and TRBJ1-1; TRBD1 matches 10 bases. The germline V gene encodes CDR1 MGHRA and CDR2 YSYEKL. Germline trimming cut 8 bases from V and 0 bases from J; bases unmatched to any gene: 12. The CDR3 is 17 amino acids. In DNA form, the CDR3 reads TGCGCCAGCCGACAGCCCCGGGACAGGGGATTGAACACTGAAGCTTTCTTT. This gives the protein CASRQPRDRGLNTEAFF.

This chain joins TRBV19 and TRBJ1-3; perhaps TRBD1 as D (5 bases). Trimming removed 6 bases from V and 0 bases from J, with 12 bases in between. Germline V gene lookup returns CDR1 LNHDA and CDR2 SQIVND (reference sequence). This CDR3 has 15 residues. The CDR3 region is CASRTAILSGNTIYF. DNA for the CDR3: TGTGCCAGTAGGACAGCCATACTCTCTGGAAACACCATATATTTT.

CDR3 sequence reads: CASSLIRLEAFF. The CDR3 coding sequence is TGTGCCAGCAGTTTGATACGGTTAGAAGCTTTCTTT. This chain joins TRBV28 and TRBJ1-1; D uncertain. The germline gives CDR1 MDHEN, CDR2 SYDVKM. The CDR3 consists of 12 residues. Trimming stripped 3 bases from V and 8 bases from J, with 10 bases between.

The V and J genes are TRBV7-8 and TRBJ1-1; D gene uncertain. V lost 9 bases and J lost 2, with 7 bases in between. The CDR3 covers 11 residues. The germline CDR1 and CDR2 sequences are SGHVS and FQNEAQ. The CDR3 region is CASGPNTEAFF. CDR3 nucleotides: TGTGCCAGTGGGCCTAACACTGAAGCTTTCTTT.

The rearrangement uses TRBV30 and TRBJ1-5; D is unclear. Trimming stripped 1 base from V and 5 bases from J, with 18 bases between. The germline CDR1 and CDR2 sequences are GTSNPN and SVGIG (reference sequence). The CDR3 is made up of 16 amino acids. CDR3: CAWSDRTFGRDQPQHF. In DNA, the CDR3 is TGTGCCTGGAGTGACCGAACCTTTGGGCGGGATCAGCCCCAGCATTTT.

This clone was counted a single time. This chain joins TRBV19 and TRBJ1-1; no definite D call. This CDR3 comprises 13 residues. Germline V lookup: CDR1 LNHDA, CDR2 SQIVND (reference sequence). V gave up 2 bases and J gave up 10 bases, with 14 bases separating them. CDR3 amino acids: CASSINFNIVAFF. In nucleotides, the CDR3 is TGTGCCAGTAGTATAAATTTCAACATTGTAGCTTTCTTT. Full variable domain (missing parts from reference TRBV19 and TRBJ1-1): DGGITQSPKYLFRKEGQNVTLSCEQNLNHDAMYWYRQDPGQGLRLIYYSQIVNDFQKGDIAEGYSVSREKKESFPLTVTSAQKNPTAFYLCASSINFNIVAFFGQGTRLTVV.

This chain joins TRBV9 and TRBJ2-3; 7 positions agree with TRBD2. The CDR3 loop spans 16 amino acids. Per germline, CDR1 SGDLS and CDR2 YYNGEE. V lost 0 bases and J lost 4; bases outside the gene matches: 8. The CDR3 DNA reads TGTGCCAGCAGCGTAGGGGTGGGAGGGATCGCAGATACGCAGTATTTT. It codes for CASSVGVGGIADTQYF. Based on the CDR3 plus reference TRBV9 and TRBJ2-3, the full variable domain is DSGVTQTPKHLITATGQRVTLRCSPRSGDLSVYWYQQSLDQGLQFLIQYYNGEERAKGNILERFSAQQFPDLHSELNLSSLELGDSALYFCASSVGVGGIADTQYFGPGTRLTVL.

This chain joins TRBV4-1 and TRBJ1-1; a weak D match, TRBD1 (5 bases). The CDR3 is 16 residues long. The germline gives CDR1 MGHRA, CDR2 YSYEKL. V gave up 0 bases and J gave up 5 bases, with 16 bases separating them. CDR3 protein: CASSQDRAGIGTEAFF. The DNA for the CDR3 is TGCGCCAGCAGCCAAGATCGCGCAGGGATCGGGACTGAAGCTTTCTTT.

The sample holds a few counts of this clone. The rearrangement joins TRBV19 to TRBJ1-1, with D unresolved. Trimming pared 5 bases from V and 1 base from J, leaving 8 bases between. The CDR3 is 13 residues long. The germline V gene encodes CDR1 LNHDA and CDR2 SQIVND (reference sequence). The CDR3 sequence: CASSSSGNTEAFF. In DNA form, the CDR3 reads TGTGCCAGTAGTTCCTCGGGGAACACTGAAGCTTTCTTT.